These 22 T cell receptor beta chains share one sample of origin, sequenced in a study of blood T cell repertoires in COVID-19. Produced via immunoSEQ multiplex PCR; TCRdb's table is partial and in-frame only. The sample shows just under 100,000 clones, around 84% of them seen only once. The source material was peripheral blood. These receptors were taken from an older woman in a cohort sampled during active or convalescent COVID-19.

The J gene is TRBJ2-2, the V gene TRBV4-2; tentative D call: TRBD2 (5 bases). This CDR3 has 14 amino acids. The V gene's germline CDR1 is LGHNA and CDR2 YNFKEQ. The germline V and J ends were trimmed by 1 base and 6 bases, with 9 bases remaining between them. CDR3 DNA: TGTGCCAGCAGCCAAGCGAGCGGACCCGGGGAGCTGTTTTTT. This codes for CASSQASGPGELFF.

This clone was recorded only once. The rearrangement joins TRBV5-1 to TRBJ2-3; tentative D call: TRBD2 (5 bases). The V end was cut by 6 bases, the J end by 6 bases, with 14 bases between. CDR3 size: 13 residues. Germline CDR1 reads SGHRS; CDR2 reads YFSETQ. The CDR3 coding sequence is TGCGCCAGCACCCGGGATTTTGGGGATACGCAGTATTTT. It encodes CASTRDFGDTQYF.

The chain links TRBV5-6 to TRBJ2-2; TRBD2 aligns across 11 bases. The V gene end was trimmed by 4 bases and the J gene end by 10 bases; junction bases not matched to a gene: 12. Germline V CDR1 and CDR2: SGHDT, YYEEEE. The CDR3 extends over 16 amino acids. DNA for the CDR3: TGTGCCAGCAGCCTTAGGGGTAGCGGGAGGGCACTGGAGCTGTTTTTT. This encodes CASSLRGSGRALELFF.

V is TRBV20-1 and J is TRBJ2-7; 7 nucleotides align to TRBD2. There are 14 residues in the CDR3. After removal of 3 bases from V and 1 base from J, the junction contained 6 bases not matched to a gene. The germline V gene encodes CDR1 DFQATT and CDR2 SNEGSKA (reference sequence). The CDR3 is CSASQASGSYEQYF. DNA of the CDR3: TGCAGTGCTAGTCAGGCTAGCGGTTCCTACGAGCAGTACTTC.

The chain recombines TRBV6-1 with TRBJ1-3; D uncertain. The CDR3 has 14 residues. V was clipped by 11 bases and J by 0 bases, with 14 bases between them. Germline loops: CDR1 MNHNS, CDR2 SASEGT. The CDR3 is CAATSVSSGNTIYF. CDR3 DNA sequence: TGTGCCGCAACCTCGGTCTCCTCTGGAAACACCATATATTTT.

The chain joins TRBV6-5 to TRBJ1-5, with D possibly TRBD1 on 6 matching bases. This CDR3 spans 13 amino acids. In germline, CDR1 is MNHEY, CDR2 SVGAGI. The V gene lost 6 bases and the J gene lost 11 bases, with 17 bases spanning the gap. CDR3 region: CASRETGRQAQHF. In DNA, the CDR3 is TGTGCCAGCAGGGAGACAGGACGGCAGGCCCAGCATTTT.

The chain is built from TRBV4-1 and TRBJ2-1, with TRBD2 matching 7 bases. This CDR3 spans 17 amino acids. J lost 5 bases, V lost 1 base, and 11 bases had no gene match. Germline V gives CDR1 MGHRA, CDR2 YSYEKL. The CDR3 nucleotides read TGCGCCAGCAGCCAAGTTATCCCCAGCGGGGATGACAATGAGCAGTTCTTC. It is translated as CASSQVIPSGDDNEQFF.

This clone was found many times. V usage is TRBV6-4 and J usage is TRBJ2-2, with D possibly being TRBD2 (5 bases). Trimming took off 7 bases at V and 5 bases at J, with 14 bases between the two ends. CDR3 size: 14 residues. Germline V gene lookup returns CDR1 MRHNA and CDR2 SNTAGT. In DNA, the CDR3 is TGTGCCAGCACCCCGACCCCGGGGACCGGGGAGCTGTTTTTT. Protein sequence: CASTPTPGTGELFF.

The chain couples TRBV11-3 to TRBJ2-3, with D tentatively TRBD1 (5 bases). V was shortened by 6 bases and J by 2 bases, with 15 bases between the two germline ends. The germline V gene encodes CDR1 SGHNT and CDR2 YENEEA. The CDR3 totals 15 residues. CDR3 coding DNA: TGTGCCAGCAGTCCGACAGCGTTAAACACAGATACGCAGTATTTT. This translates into CASSPTALNTDTQYF.

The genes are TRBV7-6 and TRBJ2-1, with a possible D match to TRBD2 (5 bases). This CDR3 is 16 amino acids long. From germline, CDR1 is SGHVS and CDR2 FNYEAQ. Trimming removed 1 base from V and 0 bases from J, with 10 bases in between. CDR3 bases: TGTGCCAGCAGCTTAGACCTAGCCGGCTCCTACAATGAGCAGTTCTTC. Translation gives CASSLDLAGSYNEQFF.

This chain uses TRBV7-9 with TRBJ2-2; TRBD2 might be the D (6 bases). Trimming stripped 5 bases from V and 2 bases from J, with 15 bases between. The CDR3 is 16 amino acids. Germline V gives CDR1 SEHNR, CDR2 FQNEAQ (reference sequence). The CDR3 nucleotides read TGTGCCAGCAGCCCGGGAGCGTTCTCAAACACCGGGGAGCTGTTTTTT. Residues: CASSPGAFSNTGELFF.

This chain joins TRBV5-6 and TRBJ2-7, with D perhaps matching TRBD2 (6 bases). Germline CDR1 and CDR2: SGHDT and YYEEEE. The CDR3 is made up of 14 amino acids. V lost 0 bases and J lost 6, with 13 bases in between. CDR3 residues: CASSLGGGTGEQYF. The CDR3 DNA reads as TGTGCCAGCAGCTTGGGCGGCGGGACTGGCGAGCAGTACTTC.

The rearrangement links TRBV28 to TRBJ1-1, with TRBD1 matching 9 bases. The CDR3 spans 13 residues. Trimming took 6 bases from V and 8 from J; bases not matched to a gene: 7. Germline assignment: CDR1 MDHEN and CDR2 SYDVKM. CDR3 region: CASRPTGGKEAFF. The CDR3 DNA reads TGTGCCAGCAGGCCGACAGGGGGAAAGGAAGCTTTCTTT.

The chain's CDR3 is CASSQGDSNLNTEAFF. CDR3 DNA sequence: TGTGCCAGCAGCCAAGGGGACAGTAATCTGAACACTGAAGCTTTCTTT. The chain has TRBV3-1 (or the pseudogene TRBV3-2) and TRBJ1-1; 7 nucleotides align to TRBD1. V shed 1 base and J 0 bases; nucleotides not matched to a gene: 5. The length of the CDR3 is 16 residues. The V gene's germline CDR1 is LGHDT and CDR2 YNNKEL (reference sequence).

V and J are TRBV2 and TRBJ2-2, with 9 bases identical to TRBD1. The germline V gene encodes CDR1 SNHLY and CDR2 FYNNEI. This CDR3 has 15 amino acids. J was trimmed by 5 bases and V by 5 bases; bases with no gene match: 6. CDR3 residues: CASSRGQGRTGELFF. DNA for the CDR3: TGTGCCAGCAGTCGGGGACAGGGTAGAACCGGGGAGCTGTTTTTT.

The DNA for the CDR3 is TGTGCCAGCAGTTCTAACGCGCGGGAAACGCAGTATTTT. Its translation is CASSSNARETQYF. The chain recombines TRBV7-3 with TRBJ2-3; the D gene is possibly TRBD2 (6 bases). Trimming removed 6 bases from V and 9 bases from J, with 16 bases in between. The CDR3 sequence is 13 residues long. Germline values: CDR1 SGHTA, CDR2 FQGTGA.

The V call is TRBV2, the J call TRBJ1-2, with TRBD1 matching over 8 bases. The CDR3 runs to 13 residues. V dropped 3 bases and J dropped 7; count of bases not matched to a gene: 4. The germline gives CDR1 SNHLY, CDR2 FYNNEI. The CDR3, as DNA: TGTGCCAGCAGTGACCAGGGGGCGTTTGGCTACACCTTC. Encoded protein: CASSDQGAFGYTF.

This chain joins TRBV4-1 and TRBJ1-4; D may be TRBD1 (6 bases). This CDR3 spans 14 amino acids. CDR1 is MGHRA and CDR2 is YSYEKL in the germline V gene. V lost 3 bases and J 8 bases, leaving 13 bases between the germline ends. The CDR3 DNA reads TGCGCCAGCAGCCAGGCAGGGGTAGGGGAAAAACTGTTTTTT. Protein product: CASSQAGVGEKLFF.

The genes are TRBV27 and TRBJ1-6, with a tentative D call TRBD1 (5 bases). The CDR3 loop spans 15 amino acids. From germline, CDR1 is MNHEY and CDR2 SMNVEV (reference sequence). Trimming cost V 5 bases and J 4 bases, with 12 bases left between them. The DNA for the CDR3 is TGTGCCAGCAGTCCCCGCGGGGCGTATAATTCACCCCTCCACTTT. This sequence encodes CASSPRGAYNSPLHF.

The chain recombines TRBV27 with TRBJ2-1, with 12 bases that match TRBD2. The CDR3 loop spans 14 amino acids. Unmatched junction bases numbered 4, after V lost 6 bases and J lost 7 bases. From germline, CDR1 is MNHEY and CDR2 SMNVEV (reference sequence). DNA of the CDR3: TGTGCCAGCAGCGTACTAGCGGGGGGTAATGAGCAGTTCTTC. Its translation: CASSVLAGGNEQFF.

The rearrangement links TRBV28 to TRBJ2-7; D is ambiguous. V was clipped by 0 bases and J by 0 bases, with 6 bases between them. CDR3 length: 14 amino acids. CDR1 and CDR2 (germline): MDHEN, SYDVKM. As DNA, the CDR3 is TGTGCCAGCAGTTTATGGGGCAGCTCCTACGAGCAGTACTTC. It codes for CASSLWGSSYEQYF.

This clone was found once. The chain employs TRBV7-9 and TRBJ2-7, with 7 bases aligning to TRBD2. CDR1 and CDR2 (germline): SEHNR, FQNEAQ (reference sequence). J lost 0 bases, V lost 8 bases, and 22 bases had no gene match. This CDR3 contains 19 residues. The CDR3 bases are TGTGCCAGCTCCAATTTCGGCGCGGGAGACCATCACCTCTCCTACGAGCAGTACTTC. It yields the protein CASSNFGAGDHHLSYEQYF.